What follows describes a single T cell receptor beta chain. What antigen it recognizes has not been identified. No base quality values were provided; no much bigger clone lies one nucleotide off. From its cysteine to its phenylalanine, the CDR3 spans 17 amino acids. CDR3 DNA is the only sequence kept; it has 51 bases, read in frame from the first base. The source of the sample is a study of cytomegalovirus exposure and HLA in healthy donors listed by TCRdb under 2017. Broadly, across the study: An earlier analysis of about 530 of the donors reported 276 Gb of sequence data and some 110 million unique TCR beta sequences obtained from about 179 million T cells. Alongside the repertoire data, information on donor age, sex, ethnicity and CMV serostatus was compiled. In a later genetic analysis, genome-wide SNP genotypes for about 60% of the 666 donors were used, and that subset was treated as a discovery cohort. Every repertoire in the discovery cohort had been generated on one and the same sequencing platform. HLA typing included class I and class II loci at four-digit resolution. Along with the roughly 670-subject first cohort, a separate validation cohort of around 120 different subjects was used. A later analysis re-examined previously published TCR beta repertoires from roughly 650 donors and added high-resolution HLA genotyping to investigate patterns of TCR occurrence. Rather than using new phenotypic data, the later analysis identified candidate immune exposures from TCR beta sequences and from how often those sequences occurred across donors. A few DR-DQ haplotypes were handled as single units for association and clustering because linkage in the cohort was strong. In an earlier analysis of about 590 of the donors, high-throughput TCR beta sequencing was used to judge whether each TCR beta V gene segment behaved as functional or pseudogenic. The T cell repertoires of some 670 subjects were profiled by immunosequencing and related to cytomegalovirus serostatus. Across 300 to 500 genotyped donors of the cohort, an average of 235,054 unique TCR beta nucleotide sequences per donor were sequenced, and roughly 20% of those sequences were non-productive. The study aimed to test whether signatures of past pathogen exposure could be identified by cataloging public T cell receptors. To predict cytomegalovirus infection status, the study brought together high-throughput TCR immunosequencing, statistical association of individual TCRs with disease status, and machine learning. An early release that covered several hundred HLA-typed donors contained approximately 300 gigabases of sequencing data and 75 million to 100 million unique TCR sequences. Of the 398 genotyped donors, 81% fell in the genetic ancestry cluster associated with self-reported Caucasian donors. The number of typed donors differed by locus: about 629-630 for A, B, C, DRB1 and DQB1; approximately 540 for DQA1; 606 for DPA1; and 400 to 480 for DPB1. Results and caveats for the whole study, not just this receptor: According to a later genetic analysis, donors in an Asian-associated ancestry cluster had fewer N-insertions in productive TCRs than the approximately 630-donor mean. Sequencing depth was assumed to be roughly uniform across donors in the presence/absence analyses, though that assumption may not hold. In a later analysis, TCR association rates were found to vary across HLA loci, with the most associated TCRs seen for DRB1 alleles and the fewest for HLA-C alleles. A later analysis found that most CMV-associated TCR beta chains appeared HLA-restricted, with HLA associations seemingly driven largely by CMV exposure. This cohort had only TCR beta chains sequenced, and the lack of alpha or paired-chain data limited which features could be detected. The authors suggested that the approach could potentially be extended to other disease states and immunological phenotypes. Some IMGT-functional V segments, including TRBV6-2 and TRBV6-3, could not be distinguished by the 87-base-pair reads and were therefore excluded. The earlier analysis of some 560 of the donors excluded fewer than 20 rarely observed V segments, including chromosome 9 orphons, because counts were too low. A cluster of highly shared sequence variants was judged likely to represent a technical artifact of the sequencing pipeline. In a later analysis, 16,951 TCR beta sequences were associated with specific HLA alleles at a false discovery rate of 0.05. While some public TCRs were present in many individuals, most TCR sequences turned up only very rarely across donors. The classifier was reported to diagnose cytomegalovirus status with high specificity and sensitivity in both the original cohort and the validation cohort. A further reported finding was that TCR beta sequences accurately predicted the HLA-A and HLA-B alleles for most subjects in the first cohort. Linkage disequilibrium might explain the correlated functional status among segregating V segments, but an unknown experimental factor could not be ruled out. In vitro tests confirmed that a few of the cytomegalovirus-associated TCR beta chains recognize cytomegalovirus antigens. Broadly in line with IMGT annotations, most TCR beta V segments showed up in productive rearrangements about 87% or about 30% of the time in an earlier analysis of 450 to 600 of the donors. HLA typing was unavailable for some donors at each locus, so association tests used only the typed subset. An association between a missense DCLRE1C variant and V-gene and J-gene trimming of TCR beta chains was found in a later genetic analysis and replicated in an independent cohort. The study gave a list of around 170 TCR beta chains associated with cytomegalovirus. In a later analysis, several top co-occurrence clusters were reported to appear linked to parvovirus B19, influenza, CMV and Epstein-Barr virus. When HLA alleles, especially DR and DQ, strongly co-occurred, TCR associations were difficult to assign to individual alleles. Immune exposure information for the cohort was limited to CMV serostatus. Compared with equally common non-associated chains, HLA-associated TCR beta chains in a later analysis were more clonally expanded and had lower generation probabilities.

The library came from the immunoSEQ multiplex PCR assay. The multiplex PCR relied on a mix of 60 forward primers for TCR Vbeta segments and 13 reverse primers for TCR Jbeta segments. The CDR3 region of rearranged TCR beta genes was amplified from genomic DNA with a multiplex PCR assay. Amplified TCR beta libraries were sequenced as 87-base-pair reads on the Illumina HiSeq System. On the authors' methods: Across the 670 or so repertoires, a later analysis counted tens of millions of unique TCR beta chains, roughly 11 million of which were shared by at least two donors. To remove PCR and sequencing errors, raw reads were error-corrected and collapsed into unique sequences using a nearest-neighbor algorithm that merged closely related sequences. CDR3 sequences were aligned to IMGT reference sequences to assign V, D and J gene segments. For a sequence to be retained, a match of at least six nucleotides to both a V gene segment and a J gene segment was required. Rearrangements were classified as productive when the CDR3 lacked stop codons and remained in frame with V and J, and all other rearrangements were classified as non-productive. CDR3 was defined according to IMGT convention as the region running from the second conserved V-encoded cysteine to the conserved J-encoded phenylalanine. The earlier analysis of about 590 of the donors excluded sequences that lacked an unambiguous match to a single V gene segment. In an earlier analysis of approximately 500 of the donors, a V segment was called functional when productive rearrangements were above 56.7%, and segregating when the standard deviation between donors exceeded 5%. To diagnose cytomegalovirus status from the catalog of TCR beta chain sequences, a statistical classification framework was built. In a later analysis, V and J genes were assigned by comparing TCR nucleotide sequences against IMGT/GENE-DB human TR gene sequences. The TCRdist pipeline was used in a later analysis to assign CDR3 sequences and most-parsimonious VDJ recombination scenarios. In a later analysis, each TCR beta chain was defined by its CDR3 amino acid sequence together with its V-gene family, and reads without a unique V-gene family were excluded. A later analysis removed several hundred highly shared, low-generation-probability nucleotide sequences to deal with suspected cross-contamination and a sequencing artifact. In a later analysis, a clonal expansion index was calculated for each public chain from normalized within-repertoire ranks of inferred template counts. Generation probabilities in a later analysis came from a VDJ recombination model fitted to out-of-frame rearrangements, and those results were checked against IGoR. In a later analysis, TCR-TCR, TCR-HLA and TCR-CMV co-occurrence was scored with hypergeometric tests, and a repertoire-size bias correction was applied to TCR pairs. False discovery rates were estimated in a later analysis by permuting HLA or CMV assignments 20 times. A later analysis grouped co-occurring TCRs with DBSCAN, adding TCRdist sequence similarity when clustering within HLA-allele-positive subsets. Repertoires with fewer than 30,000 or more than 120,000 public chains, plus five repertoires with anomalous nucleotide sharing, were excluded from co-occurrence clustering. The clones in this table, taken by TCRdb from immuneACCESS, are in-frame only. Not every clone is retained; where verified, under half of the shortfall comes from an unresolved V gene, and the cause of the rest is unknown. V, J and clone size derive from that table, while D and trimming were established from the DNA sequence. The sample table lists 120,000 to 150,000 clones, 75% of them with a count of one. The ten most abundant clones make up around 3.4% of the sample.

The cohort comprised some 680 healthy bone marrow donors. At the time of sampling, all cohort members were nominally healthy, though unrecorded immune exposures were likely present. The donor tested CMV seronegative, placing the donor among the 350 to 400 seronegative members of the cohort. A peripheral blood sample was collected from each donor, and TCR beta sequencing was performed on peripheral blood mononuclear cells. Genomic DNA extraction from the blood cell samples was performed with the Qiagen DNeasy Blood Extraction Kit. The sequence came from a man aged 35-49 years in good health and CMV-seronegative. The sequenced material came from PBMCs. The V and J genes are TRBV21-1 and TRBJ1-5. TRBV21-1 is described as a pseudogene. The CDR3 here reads CASSKVRGGVLGQPQHF. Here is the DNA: TGTGCCAGCAGCAAAGTGCGGGGGGGGGTCCTAGGGCAGCCCCAGCATTTT.